The clone carrying this T cell receptor (beta chain) was seen a single time. Its antigen remains unknown. The protocol was immunoSEQ multiplex PCR, while the TCRdb copy is restricted to in-frame clones and leaves out a portion. The sample carries 950,000 to 1,200,000 clones, approximately 80% recorded once. This CDR3 has 12 residues. Germline CDR1 MNHEY, CDR2 SVGAGI. The V end lost 8 bases, the J end lost 3 bases, and 7 bases lay between the germline ends. The sample belongs to a study of shared clonotypes between healthy human individuals. Findings and limits, study-wide: Only blood was sampled; tissue repertoires likely differ. Among non-shared clonotypes, generation probabilities were lower than among those shared by all four donors. It was anticipated that sequencing depth would influence how many clonotypes donors shared.

The study drew all its donors from Caucasian adults living in Nashville, Tennessee. The chain carries TRBV6-5 and TRBJ2-2, with unresolved D. This clonotype was sampled from a man aged 18 to 29 in good health. Some clones in this sample may be carry-over from other donors' samples. Sequences were obtained from memory CD4+ T cells from PBMCs. Regarding subset: CD45RA-negative fraction. The CDR3 loop reads CASGKYTGELFF. The CDR3 coding sequence is TGTGCCAGCGGCAAGTACACCGGGGAGCTGTTTTTT.